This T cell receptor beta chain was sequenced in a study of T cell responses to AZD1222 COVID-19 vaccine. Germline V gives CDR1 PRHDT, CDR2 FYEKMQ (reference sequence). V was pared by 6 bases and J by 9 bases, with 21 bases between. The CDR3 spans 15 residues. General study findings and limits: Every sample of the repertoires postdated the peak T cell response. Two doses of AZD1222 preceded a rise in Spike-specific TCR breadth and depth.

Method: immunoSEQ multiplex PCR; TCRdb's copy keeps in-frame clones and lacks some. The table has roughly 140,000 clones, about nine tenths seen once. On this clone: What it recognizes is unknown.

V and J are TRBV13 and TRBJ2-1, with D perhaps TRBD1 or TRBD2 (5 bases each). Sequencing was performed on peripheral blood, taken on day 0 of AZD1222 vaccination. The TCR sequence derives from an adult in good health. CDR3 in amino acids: CASSVFGSGRGEQFF. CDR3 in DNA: TGTGCCAGCAGTGTTTTCGGGTCGGGGCGCGGTGAGCAGTTCTTC. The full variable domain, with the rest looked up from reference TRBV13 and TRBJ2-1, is AAGVIQSPRHLIKEKRETATLKCYPIPRHDTVYWYQQGPGQDPQFLISFYEKMQSDKGSIPDRFSAQQFSDYHSELNMSSLELGDSALYFCASSVFGSGRGEQFFGPGTRLTVL.